This T cell receptor beta chain was profiled in a study of CD8+ T cells in alopecia areata. Study observations and caveats: Compared with normal scalp, lesional scalp had higher clonality and more expanded CD8+ clones. Normal skin's resident alphabeta T cells are also sequenced in scalp samples.

CDR3 length: 14 residues. Looked up from germline, CDR1 is MNHEY and CDR2 is SVGAGI. J lost 2 bases, V lost 4 bases, and 5 bases had no gene match. Investigators isolated RNA and reverse transcribed it into cDNA to act as the sequencing template. Some clones are missing from TCRdb's copy, which holds only in-frame ones; the method was immunoSEQ multiplex PCR. Counted here are over 150,000 clones, more than 50% occurring once; the ten biggest clones make up roughly 5.3%. As concerns this clone: Its matching antigen is unknown. This may be a read error: a much more frequent sequence differs by one nucleotide.

The chain carries TRBV6-5 and TRBJ2-7; 7 nucleotides align to TRBD1. The clonotype comes from a human donor in good health. Input material: CD8+ T cells sorted from blood. The CDR3 sequence: CASSSTGTAYEQYF. The CDR3 nucleotides read TGTGCCAGCAGTTCGACCGGGACAGCCTACGAGCAGTACTTC.